Described below is a single T cell receptor (beta chain) sequence and its context. In the original processing: Reference gene primers were amplified, and this amplification served to estimate nucleated cell counts. The table came from immunoSEQ multiplex PCR; TCRdb's copy has only in-frame clones and leaves some out. V and J calls and clone size are as listed in that table; D and trimming were resolved from the DNA. The data contain tens of thousands of clones, around 83% of them singletons. This entry comes from a study of blood T cell repertoires in COVID-19. About the research overall: Sites in the United States, Italy and Spain provided acute and convalescent COVID-19 samples. The analysed material was cDNA or gDNA that came from T cells, B-cell-depleted T cells, or PBMCs.

Germline CDR1 reads SGHDT; CDR2 reads YYEEEE. The length of the CDR3 is 13 residues. V gave up 2 bases and J gave up 2 bases, with 7 bases separating them. This receptor was identified in a man aged 45-60 years with acute or convalescent COVID-19. The sample taken for sequencing was peripheral blood. V is TRBV5-6 and J is TRBJ1-2; maybe TRBD1 (6 bases). CDR3 loop: CASSFGQNYGYTF. Written as DNA, the CDR3 is TGTGCCAGCAGCTTTGGACAGAACTATGGCTACACCTTC.